This TCR beta chain was captured in a study of cytomegalovirus exposure and HLA in healthy donors. The CDR3 length is 15 residues. The germline gives CDR1 SEHNR, CDR2 FQNEAQ (reference sequence). Trimming at V came to 5 bases and at J to 7 bases, leaving 8 bases not matched to a gene. Primers for the PCR totalled 60 Vbeta and 13 Jbeta. Clones were read by immunoSEQ multiplex PCR, and TCRdb kept only the in-frame ones, dropping some. The sample carries 90,000 to 130,000 clones, approximately 78% recorded once. This clone was detected only once. Sample: PBMCs. This clonotype was obtained from a woman aged 25 to 45 in good health and CMV-seronegative. The rearrangement uses TRBV7-9 and TRBJ1-6, with 7 bases fitting TRBD1. The CDR3 loop is CASSLQAQGNSPLHF. For the CDR3, the DNA is TGTGCCAGCAGCCTTCAGGCACAGGGGAATTCACCCCTCCACTTT.